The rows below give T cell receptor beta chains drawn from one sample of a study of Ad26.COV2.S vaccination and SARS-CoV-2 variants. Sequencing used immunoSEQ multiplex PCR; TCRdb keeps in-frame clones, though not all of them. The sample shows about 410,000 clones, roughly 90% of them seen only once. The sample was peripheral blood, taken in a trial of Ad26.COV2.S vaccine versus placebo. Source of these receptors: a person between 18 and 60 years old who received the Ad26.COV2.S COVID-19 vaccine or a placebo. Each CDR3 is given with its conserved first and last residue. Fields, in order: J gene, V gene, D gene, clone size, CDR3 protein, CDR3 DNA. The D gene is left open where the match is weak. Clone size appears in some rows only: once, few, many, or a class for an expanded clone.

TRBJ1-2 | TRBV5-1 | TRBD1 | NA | CASSWDSTYGYTF | TGCGCCAGCAGCTGGGACAGTACCTATGGCTACACCTTC
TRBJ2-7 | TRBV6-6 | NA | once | CASSYGGLLFEQYF | TGTGCCAGCAGTTATGGAGGGCTACTATTCGAGCAGTACTTC
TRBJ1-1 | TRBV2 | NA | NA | CASSELPTEAFF | TGTGCCAGCAGTGAACTACCTACCGAGGCTTTCTTT
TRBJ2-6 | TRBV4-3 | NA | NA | CASSQDGYSGANVLTF | TGCGCCAGCAGCCAAGATGGATACTCTGGGGCCAACGTCCTGACTTTC
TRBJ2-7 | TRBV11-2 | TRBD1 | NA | CASSLLPRDRGPYEQYF | TGTGCCAGCAGCTTACTTCCCCGGGACAGGGGACCCTACGAGCAGTACTTC
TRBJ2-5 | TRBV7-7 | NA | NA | CASGPGAADLGETQYF | TGTGCTAGCGGACCTGGGGCCGCGGACCTCGGAGAGACCCAGTACTTC
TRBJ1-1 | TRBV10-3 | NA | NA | CAISESGDGEDVNTEAFF | TGTGCCATCAGTGAGTCGGGGGACGGGGAGGACGTGAACACTGAAGCTTTCTTT
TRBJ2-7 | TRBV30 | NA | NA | CAWKQGYEQYF | TGTGCCTGGAAACAGGGATACGAGCAGTACTTC
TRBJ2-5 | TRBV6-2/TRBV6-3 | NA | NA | CASSLYLDQETQYF | TGTGCCAGCAGCCTGTACCTAGACCAAGAGACCCAGTACTTC
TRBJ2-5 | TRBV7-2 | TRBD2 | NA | CASSASGAQETQYF | TGTGCCAGCAGCGCCAGCGGGGCTCAAGAGACCCAGTACTTC
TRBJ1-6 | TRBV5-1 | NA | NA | CASSGDGGRSYNSPLHF | TGCGCCAGCAGCGGGGACGGTGGCCGCTCCTATAATTCACCCCTCCACTTT
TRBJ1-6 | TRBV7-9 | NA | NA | CASSEASLNSPLHF | TGTGCCAGCAGCGAGGCCAGTCTTAATTCACCCCTCCACTTT
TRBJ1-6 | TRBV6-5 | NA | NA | CASKTQGTGGSPLHF | TGTGCCAGCAAGACACAGGGTACAGGCGGCTCACCCCTCCACTTT
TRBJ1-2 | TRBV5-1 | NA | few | CASSLDGTFNYGYTF | TGCGCCAGCAGCTTGGACGGAACTTTTAACTATGGCTACACCTTC
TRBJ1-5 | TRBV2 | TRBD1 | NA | CASSHQSGTGMGNNQPQHF | TGTGCCAGCAGTCACCAGTCCGGGACAGGGATGGGGAACAATCAGCCCCAGCATTTT
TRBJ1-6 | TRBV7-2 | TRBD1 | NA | CASSLSGTGLNSPLHF | TGTGCCAGCAGCTTATCGGGGACAGGGCTCAATTCACCCCTCCACTTT